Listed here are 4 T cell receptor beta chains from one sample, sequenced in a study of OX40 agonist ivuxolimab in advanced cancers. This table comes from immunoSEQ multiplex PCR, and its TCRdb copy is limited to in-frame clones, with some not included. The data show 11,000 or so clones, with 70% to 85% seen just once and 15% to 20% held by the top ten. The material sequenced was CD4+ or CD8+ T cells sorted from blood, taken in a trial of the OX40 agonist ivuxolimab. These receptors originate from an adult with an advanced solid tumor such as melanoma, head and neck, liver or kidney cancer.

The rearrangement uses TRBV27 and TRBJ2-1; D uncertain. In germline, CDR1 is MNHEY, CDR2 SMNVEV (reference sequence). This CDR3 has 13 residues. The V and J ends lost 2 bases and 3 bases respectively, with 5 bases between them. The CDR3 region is CASSLGLYNEQFF. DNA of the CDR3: TGTGCCAGCAGTTTAGGGCTCTACAATGAGCAGTTCTTC.

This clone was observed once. CDR3 in amino acids: CASSTMMNTEAFF. As DNA, the CDR3 is TGTGCCAGCAGTACCATGATGAACACTGAAGCTTTCTTT. The rearrangement joins TRBV27 to TRBJ1-1, with no clear D. V lost 5 bases, J lost 0 bases, and 7 bases lay in between. Per the germline V gene, CDR1 is MNHEY and CDR2 is SMNVEV (reference sequence). CDR3 size: 13 residues.

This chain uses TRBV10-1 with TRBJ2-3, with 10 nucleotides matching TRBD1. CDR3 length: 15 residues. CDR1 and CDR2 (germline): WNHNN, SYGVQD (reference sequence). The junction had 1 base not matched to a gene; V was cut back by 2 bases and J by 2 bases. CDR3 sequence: CASSEGQGDTDTQYF. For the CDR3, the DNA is TGCGCCAGCAGTGAGGGACAGGGGGACACAGATACGCAGTATTTT.

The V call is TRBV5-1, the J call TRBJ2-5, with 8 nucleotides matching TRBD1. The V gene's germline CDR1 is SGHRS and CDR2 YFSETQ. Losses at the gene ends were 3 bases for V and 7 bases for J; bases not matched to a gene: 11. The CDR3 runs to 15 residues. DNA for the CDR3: TGCGCCAGCAGCTACCTTACAGGGGGAGAAGGGACCCAGTACTTC. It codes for CASSYLTGGEGTQYF. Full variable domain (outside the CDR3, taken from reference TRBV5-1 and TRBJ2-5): KAGVTQTPRYLIKTRGQQVTLSCSPISGHRSVSWYQQTPGQGLQFLFEYFSETQRNKGNFPGRFSGRQFSNSRSEMNVSTLELGDSALYLCASSYLTGGEGTQYFGPGTRLLVL.